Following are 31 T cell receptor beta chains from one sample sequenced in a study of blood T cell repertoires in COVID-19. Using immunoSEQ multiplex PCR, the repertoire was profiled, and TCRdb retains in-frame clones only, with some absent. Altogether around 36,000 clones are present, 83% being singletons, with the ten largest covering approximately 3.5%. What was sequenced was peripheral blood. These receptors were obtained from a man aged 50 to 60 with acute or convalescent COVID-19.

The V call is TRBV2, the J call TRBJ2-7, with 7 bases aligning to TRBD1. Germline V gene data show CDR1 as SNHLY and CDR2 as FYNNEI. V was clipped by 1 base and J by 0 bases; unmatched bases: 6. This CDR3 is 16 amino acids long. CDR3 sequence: CASSEGTGALSYEQYF. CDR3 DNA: TGTGCCAGCAGTGAAGGGACAGGTGCCCTCTCCTACGAGCAGTACTTC.

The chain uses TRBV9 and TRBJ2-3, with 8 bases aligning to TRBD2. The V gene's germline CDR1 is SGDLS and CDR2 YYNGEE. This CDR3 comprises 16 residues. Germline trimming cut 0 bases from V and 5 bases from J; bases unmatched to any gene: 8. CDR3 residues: CASSVGLAGRGDTQYF. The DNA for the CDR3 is TGTGCCAGCAGCGTAGGGCTAGCGGGCCGGGGAGATACGCAGTATTTT.

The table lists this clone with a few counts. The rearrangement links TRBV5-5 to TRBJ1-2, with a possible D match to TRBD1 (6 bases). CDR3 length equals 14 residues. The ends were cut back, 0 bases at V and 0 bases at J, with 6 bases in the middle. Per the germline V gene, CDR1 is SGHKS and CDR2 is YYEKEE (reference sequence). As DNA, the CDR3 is TGTGCCAGCAGCTTGGGACAGGCTAACTATGGCTACACCTTC. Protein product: CASSLGQANYGYTF.

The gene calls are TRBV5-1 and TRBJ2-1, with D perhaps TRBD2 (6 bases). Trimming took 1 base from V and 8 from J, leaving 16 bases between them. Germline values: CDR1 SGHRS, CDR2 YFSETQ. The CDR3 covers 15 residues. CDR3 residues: CASSLRGTIVDEQFF. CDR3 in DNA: TGCGCCAGCAGCTTGCGGGGGACGATCGTCGATGAGCAGTTCTTC.

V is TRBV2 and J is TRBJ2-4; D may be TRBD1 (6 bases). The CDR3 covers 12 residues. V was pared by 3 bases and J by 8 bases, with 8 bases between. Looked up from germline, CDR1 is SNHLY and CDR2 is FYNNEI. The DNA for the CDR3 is TGTGCCAGCAGTGACTCAGGGGACATTCAGTACTTC. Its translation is CASSDSGDIQYF. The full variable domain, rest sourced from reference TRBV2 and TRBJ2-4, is EPEVTQTPSHQVTQMGQEVILRCVPISNHLYFYWYRQILGQKVEFLVSFYNNEISEKSEIFDDQFSVERPDGSNFTLKIRSTKLEDSAMYFCASSDSGDIQYFGAGTRLSVL.

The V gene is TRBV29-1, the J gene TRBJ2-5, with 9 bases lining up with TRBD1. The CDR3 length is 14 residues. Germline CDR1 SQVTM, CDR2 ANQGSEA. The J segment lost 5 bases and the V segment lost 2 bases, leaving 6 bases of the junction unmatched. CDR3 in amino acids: CSVESQGAGETQYF. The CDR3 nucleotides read TGCAGCGTTGAATCACAGGGGGCTGGGGAGACCCAGTACTTC.

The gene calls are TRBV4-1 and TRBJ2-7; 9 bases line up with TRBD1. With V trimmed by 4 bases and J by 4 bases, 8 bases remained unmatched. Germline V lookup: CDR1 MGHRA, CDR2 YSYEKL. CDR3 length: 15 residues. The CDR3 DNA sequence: TGCGCCAGCAGCCTGTCGACAGGGGGATCGTACGAGCAGTACTTC. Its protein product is CASSLSTGGSYEQYF.

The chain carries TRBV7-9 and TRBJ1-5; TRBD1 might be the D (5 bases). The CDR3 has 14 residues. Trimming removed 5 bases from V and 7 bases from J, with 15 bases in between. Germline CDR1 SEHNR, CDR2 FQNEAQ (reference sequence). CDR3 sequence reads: CASSPAGYAQPQHF. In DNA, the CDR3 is TGTGCCAGCAGCCCGGCAGGGTATGCGCAGCCCCAGCATTTT.

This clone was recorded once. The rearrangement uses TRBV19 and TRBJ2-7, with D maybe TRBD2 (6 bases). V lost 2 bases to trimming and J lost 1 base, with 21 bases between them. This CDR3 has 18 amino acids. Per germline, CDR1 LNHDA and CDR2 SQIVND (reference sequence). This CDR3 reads CASSISSRGGTRSYEQYF. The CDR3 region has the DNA TGTGCCAGTAGTATATCCTCCCGGGGCGGGACCCGTTCCTACGAGCAGTACTTC. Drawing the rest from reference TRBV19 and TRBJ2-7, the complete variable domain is DGGITQSPKYLFRKEGQNVTLSCEQNLNHDAMYWYRQDPGQGLRLIYYSQIVNDFQKGDIAEGYSVSREKKESFPLTVTSAQKNPTAFYLCASSISSRGGTRSYEQYFGPGTRLTVT.

The CDR3 coding sequence is TGTGCCAGCCAGGGACAGGACTACAATGAGCAGTTCTTC. Encoded protein: CASQGQDYNEQFF. The gene calls are TRBV13 and TRBJ2-1; TRBD1 aligns across 8 bases. The CDR3 loop spans 13 amino acids. V shed 8 bases, J shed 3 bases, and the junction held 3 bases outside the gene matches. Germline V gene data show CDR1 as PRHDT and CDR2 as FYEKMQ (reference sequence).

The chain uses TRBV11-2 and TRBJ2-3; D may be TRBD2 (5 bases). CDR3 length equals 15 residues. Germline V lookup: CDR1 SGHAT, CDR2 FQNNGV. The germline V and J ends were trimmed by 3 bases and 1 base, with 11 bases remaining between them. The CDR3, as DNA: TGTGCCAGCAGCTTGGACGGGGTGGGCACAGATACGCAGTATTTT. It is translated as CASSLDGVGTDTQYF.

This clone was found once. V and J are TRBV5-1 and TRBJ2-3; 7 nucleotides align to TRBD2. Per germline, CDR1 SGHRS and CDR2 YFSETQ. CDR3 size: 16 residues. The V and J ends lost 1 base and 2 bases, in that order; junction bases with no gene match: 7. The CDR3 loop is CASSLLTSFYTDTQYF. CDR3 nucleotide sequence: TGCGCCAGCAGCTTGTTGACTAGCTTCTACACAGATACGCAGTATTTT.

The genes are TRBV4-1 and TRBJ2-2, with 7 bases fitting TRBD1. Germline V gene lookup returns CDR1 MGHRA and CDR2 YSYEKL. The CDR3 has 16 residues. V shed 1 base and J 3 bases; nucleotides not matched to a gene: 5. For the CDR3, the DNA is TGCGCCAGCAGCCAAGTGACAGGGTTCGACACCGGGGAGCTGTTTTTT. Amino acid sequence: CASSQVTGFDTGELFF.

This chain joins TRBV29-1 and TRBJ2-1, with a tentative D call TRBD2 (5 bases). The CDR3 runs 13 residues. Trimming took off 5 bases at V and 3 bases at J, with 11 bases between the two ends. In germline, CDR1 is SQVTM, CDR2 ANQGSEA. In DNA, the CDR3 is TGCAGCGTTCTGACCGGGGACTACAATGAGCAGTTCTTC. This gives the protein CSVLTGDYNEQFF.

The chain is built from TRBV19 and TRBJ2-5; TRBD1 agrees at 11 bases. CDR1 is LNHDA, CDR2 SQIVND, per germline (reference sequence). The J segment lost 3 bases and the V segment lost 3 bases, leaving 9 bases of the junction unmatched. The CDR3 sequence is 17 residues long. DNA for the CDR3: TGTGCCAGTAGTATCAATTGGAGGGACAGGGGGGAAGAGACCCAGTACTTC. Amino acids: CASSINWRDRGEETQYF.

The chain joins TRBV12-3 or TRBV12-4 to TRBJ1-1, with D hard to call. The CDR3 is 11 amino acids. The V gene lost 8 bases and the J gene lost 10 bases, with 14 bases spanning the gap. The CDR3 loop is CASGQRDRAFF. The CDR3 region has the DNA TGTGCCAGCGGCCAGAGGGATAGAGCTTTCTTT.

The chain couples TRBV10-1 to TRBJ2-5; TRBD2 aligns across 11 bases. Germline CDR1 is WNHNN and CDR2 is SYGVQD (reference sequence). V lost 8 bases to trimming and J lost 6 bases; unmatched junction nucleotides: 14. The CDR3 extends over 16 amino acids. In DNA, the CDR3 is TGCGCCAGCCGAGGTAGACTAGCGGGGACAGTGAAGACCCAGTACTTC. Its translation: CASRGRLAGTVKTQYF.

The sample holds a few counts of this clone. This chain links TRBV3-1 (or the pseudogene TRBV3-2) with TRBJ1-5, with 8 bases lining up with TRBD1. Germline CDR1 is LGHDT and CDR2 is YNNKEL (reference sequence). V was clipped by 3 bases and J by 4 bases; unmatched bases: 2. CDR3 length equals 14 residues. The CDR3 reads CASSQGQANQPQHF. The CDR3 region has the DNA TGTGCCAGCAGCCAGGGACAGGCAAATCAGCCCCAGCATTTT.

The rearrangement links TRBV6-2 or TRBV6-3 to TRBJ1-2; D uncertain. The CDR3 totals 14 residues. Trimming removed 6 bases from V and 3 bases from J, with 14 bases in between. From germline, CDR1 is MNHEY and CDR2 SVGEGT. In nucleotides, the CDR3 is TGTGCCAGCAGCCCACCGAGGCAGCACTATGGCTACACCTTC. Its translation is CASSPPRQHYGYTF.

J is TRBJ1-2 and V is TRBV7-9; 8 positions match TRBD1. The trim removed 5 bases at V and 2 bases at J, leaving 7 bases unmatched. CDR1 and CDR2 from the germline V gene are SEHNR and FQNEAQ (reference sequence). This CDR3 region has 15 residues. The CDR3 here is CASSPLDRENYGYTF. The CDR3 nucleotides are TGTGCCAGCAGCCCGTTGGACAGGGAGAACTATGGCTACACCTTC.

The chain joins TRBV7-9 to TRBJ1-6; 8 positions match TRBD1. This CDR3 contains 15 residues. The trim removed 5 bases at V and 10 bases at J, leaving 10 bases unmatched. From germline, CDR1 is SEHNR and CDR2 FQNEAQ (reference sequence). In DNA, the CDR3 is TGTGCCAGCAGCCCCCGACAGGGGATCGACTCACCCCTCCACTTT. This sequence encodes CASSPRQGIDSPLHF.

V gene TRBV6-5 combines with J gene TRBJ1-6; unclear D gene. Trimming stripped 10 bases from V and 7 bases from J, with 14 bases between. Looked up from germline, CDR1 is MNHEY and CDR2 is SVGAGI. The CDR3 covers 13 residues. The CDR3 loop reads CATRVQLNSPLHF. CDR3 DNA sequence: TGTGCCACCCGCGTACAGCTGAATTCACCCCTCCACTTT.

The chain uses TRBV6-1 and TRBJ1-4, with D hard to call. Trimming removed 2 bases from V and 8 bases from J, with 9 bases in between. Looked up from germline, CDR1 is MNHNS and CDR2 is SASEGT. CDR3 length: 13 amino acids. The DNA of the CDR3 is TGTGCCAGCAGTGAACCGGGAGCCGAAAAACTGTTTTTT. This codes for CASSEPGAEKLFF.

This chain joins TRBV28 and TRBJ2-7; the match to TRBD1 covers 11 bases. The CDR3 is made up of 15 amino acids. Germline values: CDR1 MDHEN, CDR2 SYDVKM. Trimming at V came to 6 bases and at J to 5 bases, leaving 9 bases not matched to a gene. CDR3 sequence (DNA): TGTGCCAGCAGGCCTTGGACAGGGGGCAACCACGAGCAGTACTTC. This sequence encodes CASRPWTGGNHEQYF.

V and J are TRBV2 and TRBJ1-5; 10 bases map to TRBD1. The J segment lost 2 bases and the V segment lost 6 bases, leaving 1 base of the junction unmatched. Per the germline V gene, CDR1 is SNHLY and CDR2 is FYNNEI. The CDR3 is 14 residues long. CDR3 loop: CASSGQGGNQPQHF. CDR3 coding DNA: TGTGCCAGCAGCGGACAGGGGGGCAATCAGCCCCAGCATTTT.

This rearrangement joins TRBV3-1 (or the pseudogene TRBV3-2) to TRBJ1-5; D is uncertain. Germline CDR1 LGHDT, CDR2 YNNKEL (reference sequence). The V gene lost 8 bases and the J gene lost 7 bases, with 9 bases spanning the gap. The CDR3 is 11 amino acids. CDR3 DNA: TGTGCCAGCGGGAGGAGCCAGCCCCAGCATTTT. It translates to CASGRSQPQHF.

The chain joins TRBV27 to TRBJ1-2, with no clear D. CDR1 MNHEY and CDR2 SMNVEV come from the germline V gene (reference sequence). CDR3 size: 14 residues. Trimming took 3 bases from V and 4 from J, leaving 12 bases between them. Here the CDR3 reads CASSFRVYGYGYTF. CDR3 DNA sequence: TGTGCCAGCAGTTTCCGGGTTTACGGCTATGGCTACACCTTC.

The CDR3 spells CSVSREALGEQYF. The CDR3 DNA sequence: TGCAGCGTATCCCGGGAGGCTCTGGGAGAGCAGTACTTC. V and J are TRBV29-1 and TRBJ2-7; TRBD2 agrees at 7 bases. The CDR3 loop spans 13 amino acids. The germline gives CDR1 SQVTM, CDR2 ANQGSEA. The V and J ends lost 6 bases and 7 bases, in that order; junction bases with no gene match: 12.

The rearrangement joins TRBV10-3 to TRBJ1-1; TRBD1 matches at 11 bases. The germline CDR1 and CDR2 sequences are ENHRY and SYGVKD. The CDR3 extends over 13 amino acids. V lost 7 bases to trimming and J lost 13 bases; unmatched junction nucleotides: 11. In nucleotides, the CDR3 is TGTGCCATCACTTCAGTCGGGGGACAGGGGGTTTTCTTT. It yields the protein CAITSVGGQGVFF.

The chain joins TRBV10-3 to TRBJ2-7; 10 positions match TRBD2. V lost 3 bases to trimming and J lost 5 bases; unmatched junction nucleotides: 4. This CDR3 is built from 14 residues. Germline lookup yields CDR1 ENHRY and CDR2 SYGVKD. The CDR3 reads CAISELAGSDEQYF. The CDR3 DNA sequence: TGTGCCATCAGTGAACTAGCGGGGTCGGACGAGCAGTACTTC.

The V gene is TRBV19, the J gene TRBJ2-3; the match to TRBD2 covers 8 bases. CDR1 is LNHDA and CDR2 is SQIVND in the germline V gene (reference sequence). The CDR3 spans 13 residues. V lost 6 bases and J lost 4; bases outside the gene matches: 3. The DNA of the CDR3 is TGTGCCAGTAGCGGGAGGGTTGCAGATACGCAGTATTTT. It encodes CASSGRVADTQYF. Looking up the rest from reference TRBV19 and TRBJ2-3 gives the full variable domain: DGGITQSPKYLFRKEGQNVTLSCEQNLNHDAMYWYRQDPGQGLRLIYYSQIVNDFQKGDIAEGYSVSREKKESFPLTVTSAQKNPTAFYLCASSGRVADTQYFGPGTRLTVL.